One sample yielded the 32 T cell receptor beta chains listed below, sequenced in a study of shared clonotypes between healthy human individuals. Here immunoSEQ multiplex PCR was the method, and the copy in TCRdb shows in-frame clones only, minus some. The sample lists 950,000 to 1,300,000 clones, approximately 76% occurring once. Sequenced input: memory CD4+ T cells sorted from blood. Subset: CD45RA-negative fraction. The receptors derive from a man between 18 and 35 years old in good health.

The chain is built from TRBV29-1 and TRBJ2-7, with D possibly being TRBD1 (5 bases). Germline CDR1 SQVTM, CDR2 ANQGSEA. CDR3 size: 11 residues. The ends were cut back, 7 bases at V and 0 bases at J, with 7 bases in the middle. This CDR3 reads CSGGSSYEQYF. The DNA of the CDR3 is TGCAGCGGGGGCAGCTCCTACGAGCAGTACTTC.

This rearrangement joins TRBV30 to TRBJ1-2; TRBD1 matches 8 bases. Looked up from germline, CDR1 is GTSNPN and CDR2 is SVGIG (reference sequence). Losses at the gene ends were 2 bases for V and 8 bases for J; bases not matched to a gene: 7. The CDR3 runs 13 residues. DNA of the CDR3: TGTGCCTGGAGTAAAAGGACAGGGCGGGGCTACACCTTC. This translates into CAWSKRTGRGYTF. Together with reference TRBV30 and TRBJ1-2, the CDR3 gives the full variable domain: SQTIHQWPATLVQPVGSPLSLECTVEGTSNPNLYWYRQAAGRGLQLLFYSVGIGQISSEVPQNLSASRPQDRQFILSSKKLLLSDSGFYLCAWSKRTGRGYTFGSGTRLTVV.

The CDR3 coding sequence is TGTGCCAGCAGCTTAAATCCTAGCGGGAGCAATGAGCAGTTCTTC. Residues: CASSLNPSGSNEQFF. The chain combines TRBV7-2 with TRBJ2-1; 10 bases are shared with TRBD2. Germline loops: CDR1 SGHTA, CDR2 FQGNSA. With V trimmed by 2 bases and J by 6 bases, 4 bases remained unmatched. The CDR3 has 15 residues.

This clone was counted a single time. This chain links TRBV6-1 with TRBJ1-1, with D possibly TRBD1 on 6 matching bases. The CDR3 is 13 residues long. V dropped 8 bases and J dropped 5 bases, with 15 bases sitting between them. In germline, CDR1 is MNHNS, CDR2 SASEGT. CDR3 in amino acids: CASVWGRGTEAFF. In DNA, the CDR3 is TGTGCCAGCGTGTGGGGGCGCGGGACTGAAGCTTTCTTT.

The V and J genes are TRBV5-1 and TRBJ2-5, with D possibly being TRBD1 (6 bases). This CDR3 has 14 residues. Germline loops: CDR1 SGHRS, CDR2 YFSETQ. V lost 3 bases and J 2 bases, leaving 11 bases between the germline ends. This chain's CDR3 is CASSSSTGQETQYF. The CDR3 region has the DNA TGCGCCAGCAGCTCATCAACAGGGCAAGAGACCCAGTACTTC.

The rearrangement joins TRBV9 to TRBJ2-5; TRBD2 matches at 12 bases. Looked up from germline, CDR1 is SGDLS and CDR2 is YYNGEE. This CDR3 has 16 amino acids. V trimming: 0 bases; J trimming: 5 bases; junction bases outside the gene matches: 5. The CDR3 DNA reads TGTGCCAGCAGCGTAGGTCCTACTAGCGGGAGGGAGACCCAGTACTTC. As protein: CASSVGPTSGRETQYF.

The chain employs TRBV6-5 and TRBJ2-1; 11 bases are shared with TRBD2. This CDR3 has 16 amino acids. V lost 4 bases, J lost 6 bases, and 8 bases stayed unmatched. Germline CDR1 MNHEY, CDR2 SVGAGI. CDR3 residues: CASSFSSGRAINEQFF. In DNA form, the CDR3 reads TGTGCCAGCAGTTTTAGTAGCGGGAGGGCCATCAATGAGCAGTTCTTC.

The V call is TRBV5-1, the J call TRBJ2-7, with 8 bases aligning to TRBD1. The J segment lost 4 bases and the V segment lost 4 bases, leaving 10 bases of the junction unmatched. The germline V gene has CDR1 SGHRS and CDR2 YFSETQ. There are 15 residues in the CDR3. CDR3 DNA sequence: TGCGCCAGCAGCCCCAGGCCAGGGGGCGGTTACGAGCAGTACTTC. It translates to CASSPRPGGGYEQYF.

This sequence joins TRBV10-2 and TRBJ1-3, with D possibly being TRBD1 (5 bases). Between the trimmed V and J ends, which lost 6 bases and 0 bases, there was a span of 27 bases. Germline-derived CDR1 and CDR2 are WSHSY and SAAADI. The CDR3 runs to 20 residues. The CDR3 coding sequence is TGCGCCAGCAGACCGCTAACACCGAACCGGGCAGGGTACTCTGGAAACACCATATATTTT. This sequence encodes CASRPLTPNRAGYSGNTIYF.

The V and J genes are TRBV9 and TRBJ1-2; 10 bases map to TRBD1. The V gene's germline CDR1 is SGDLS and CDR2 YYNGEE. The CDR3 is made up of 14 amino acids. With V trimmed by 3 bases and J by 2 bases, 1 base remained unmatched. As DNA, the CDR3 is TGTGCCAGCAGCGAGGGACAGGGGAACTATGGCTACACCTTC. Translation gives CASSEGQGNYGYTF.

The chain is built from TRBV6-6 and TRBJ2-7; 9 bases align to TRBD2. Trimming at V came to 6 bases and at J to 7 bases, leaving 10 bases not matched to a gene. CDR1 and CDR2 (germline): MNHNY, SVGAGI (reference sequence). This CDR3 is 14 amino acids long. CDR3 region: CASSSTSGRTEQYF. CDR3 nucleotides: TGTGCCAGCAGCTCGACTAGCGGAAGGACGGAGCAGTACTTC.

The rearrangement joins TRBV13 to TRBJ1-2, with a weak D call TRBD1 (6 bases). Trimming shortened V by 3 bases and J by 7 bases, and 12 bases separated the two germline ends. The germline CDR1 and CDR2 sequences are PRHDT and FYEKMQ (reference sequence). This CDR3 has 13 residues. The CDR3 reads CASSLGSRGGYTF. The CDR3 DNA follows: TGTGCCAGCAGCTTGGGGTCCAGGGGTGGCTACACCTTC.

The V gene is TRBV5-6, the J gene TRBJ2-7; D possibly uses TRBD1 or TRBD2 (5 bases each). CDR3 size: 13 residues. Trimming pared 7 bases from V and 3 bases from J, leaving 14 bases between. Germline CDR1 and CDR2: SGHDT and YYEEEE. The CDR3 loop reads CASSRGDRYEQYF. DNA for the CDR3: TGTGCCAGCTCCAGAGGGGATCGCTACGAGCAGTACTTC. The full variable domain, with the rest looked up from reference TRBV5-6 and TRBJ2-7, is DAGVTQSPTHLIKTRGQQVTLRCSPKSGHDTVSWYQQALGQGPQFIFQYYEEEERQRGNFPDRFSGHQFPNYSSELNVNALLLGDSALYLCASSRGDRYEQYFGPGTRLTVT.

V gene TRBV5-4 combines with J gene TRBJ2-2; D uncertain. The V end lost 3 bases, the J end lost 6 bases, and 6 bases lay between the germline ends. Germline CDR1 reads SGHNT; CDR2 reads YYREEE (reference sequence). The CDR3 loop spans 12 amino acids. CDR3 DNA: TGTGCCAGCAGCTGGGGTGCCGGGGAGCTGTTTTTT. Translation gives CASSWGAGELFF. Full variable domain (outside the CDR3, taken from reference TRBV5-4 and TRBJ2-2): ETGVTQSPTHLIKTRGQQVTLRCSSQSGHNTVSWYQQALGQGPQFIFQYYREEENGRGNFPPRFSGLQFPNYSSELNVNALELDDSALYLCASSWGAGELFFGEGSRLTVL.

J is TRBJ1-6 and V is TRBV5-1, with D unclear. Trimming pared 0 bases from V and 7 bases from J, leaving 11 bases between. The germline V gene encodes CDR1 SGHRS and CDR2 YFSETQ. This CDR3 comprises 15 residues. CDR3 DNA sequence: TGCGCCAGCAGCTTGGAGTCCGGGCAGAATTCACCCCTCCACTTT. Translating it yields CASSLESGQNSPLHF.

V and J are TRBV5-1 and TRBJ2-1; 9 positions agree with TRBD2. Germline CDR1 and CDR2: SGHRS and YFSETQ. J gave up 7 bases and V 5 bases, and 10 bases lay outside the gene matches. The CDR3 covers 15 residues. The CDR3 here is CASSSAGGNRNEQFF. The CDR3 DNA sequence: TGCGCCAGCAGTAGTGCGGGAGGGAATAGGAATGAGCAGTTCTTC.

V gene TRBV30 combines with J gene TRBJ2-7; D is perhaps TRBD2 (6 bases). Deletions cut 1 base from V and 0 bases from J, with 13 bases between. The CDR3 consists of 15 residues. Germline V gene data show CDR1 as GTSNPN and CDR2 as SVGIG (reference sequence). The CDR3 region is CAWSAKPGSSYEQYF. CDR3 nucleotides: TGTGCCTGGAGTGCAAAACCCGGGAGCTCCTACGAGCAGTACTTC.

The CDR3 coding sequence is TGCGCCAGCAGGACGATACAGGGGGAGGGTCAGCCCCAGCATTTT. The encoded protein is CASRTIQGEGQPQHF. This chain joins TRBV10-1 and TRBJ1-5; 8 bases map to TRBD1. The CDR3 sequence is 15 residues long. With 6 bases clipped from V and 6 bases from J, the junction kept 10 bases outside the gene matches. Germline values: CDR1 WNHNN, CDR2 SYGVQD (reference sequence).

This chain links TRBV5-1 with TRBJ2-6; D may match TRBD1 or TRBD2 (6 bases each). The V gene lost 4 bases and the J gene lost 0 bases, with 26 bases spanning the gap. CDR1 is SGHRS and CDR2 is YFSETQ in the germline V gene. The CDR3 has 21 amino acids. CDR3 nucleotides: TGCGCCAGCAGCGGACGGACCGGGGGCGGGGACTTTAGCTCTGGGGCCAACGTCCTGACTTTC. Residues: CASSGRTGGGDFSSGANVLTF.

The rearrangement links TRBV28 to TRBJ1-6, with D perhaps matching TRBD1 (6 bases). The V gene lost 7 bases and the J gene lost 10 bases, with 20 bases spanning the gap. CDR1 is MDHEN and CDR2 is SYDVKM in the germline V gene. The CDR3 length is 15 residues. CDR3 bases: TGTGCCAGCAAGCCTCAGACAGGTGGGAAATCACCCCTCCACTTT. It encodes CASKPQTGGKSPLHF.

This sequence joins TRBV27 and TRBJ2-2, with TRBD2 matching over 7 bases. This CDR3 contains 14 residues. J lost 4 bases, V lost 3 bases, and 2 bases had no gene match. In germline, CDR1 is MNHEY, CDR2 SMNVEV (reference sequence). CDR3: CASSFSGLTGELFF. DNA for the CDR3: TGTGCCAGCAGTTTTAGCGGGCTCACCGGGGAGCTGTTTTTT.

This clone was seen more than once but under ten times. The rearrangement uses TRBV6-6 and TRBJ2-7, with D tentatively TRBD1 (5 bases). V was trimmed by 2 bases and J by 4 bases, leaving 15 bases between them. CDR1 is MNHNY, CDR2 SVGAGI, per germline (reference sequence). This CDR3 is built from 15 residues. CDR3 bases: TGTGCCAGCAGTTACGTGCAGGGCGTATCGTACGAGCAGTACTTC. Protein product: CASSYVQGVSYEQYF.

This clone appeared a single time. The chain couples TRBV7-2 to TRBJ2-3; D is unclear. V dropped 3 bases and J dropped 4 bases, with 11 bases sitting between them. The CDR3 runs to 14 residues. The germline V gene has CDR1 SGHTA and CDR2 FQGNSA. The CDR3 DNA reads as TGTGCCAGCAGCTTCGGATTGAGGCCAGATACGCAGTATTTT. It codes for CASSFGLRPDTQYF. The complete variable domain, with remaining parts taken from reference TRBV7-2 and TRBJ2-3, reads GAGVSQSPSNKVTEKGKDVELRCDPISGHTALYWYRQSLGQGLEFLIYFQGNSAPDKSGLPSDRFSAERTGGSVSTLTIQRTQQEDSAVYLCASSFGLRPDTQYFGPGTRLTVL.

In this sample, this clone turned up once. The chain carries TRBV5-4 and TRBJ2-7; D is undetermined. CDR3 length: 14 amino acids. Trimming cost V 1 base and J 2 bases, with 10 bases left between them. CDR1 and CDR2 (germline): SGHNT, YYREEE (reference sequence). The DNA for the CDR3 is TGTGCCAGCAGCTTGCAGGTGGGCCCCTACGAGCAGTACTTC. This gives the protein CASSLQVGPYEQYF.

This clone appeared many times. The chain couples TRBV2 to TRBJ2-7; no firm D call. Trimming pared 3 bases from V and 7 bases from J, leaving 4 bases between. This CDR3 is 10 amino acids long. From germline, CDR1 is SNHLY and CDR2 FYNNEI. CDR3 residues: CASSEGEQYF. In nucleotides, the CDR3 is TGTGCCAGCAGTGAGGGGGAGCAGTACTTC.

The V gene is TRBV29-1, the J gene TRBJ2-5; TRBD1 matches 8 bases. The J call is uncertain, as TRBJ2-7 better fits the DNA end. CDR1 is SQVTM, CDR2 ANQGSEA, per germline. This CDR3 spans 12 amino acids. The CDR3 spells CSVEETGDEQYF. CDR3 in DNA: TGCAGCGTTGAAGAGACAGGGGACGAGCAGTACTTC.

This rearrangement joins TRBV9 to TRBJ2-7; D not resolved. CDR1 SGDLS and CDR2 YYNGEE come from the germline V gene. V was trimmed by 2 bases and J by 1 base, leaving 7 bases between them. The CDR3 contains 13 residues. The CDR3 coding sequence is TGTGCCAGCAGCGTTTCGGAGTCCTACGAGCAGTACTTC. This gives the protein CASSVSESYEQYF.

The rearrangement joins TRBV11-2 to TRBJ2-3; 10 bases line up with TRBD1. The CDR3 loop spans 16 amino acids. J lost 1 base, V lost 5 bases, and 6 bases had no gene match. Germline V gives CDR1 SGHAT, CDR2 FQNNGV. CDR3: CASSRQGAQGTDTQYF. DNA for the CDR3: TGTGCCAGCAGCAGACAGGGGGCCCAAGGCACAGATACGCAGTATTTT.

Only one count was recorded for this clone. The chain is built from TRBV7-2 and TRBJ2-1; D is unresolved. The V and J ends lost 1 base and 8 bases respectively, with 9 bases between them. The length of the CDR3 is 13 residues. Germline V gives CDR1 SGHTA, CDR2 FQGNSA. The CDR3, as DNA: TGTGCCAGCAGCTTAGAACCCCCTGATGAGCAGTTCTTC. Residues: CASSLEPPDEQFF.

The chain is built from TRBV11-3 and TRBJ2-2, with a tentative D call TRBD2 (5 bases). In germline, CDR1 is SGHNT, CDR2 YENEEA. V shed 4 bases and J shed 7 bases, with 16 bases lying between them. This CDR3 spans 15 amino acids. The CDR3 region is CASSSDGGSGGELFF. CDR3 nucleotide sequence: TGTGCCAGCAGCTCCGACGGAGGATCGGGCGGGGAGCTGTTTTTT.

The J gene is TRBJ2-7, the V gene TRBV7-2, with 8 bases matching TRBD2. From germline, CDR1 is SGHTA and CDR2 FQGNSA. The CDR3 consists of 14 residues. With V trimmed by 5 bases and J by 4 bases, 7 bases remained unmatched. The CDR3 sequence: CASSRSGGRYEQYF. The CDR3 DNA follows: TGTGCCAGCAGCCGGTCGGGGGGGCGGTACGAGCAGTACTTC.

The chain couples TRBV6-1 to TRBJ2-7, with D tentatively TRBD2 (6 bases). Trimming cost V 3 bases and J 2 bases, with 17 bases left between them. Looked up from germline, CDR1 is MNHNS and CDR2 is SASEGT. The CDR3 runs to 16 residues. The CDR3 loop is CASSDGSHTSPYEQYF. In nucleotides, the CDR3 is TGTGCCAGCAGTGACGGGAGCCATACCTCGCCCTACGAGCAGTACTTC.